This entry lists 2 T cell receptor beta chains sequenced from one sample in a study of T-cell memory formation after mild COVID-19. One entry per CDR3 protein results from TCRdb running MiXCR on the 5' RACE reads. Of about 350,000 distinct CDR3 sequences in the sample, under 30% were seen once. Sequencing was done on a sample of PBMCs or a T cell subset sorted from them (not recorded which). These TCRs come from an adult woman who had mild COVID-19 (a few samples of this study predate the infection). Cell type and time point are not known.

This clonotype was observed a few times. The chain carries TRBV5-1 and TRBJ2-5; 9 nucleotides agree with TRBD1. J was trimmed by 4 bases and V by 3 bases; bases with no gene match: 10. CDR1 is SGHRS and CDR2 is YFSETQ in the germline V gene. CDR3 length: 16 residues. DNA of the CDR3: TGCGCCAGCAGCTCTCGACAGGGGGTCTTGGGAGAGACCCAGTACTTC. Its translation is CASSSRQGVLGETQYF.

CDR3 sequence reads: CASSLTEGADEQYF. Here the CDR3 DNA reads TGTGCCAGCAGCTTAACAGAGGGGGCCGACGAGCAGTACTTC. The rearrangement links TRBV6-2 or TRBV6-3 to TRBJ2-7, with 7 bases lining up with TRBD1. Germline CDR1 MNHEY, CDR2 SVGEGT. V was pared by 6 bases and J by 5 bases, with 10 bases of the junction left unmatched. The CDR3 contains 14 residues.